Each of the 13 T cell receptor beta chains below was sequenced from the same sample in a study of blood T cell repertoires in COVID-19. The assay was immunoSEQ multiplex PCR, and TCRdb's table has in-frame clones only and misses some. The sample has under 250,000 clones, about nine tenths seen once. The source material was peripheral blood. The receptors derive from a woman in her sixties who had recovered from COVID-19.

This chain links TRBV28 with TRBJ1-6; possibly TRBD1 for D (6 bases). The ends were cut back, 4 bases at V and 6 bases at J, with 16 bases in the middle. Germline lookup yields CDR1 MDHEN and CDR2 SYDVKM. The CDR3 sequence is 16 residues long. Written as DNA, the CDR3 is TGTGCCAGCAGTTCCGATCAGGGGCGGATTAATTCACCCCTCCACTTT. This gives the protein CASSSDQGRINSPLHF.

The V gene is TRBV9, the J gene TRBJ1-2; 8 bases line up with TRBD1. Germline V lookup: CDR1 SGDLS, CDR2 YYNGEE. Trimming took 0 bases from V and 4 from J; bases not matched to a gene: 5. CDR3 length: 15 residues. The CDR3 is CASSVGQGAFYGYTF. The CDR3 bases are TGTGCCAGCAGCGTAGGGCAGGGGGCGTTCTATGGCTACACCTTC. Filled out from reference TRBV9 and TRBJ1-2, the complete variable domain reads DSGVTQTPKHLITATGQRVTLRCSPRSGDLSVYWYQQSLDQGLQFLIQYYNGEERAKGNILERFSAQQFPDLHSELNLSSLELGDSALYFCASSVGQGAFYGYTFGSGTRLTVV.

V and J are TRBV15 and TRBJ2-6, with 11 bases identical to TRBD1. Germline CDR1 reads LNHNV; CDR2 reads YYDKDF (reference sequence). Unmatched junction bases numbered 11, after V lost 3 bases and J lost 4 bases. The CDR3 is 19 amino acids. This CDR3 is CATSSGIGTGGGGANVLTF. CDR3 DNA sequence: TGTGCCACCAGCAGTGGGATCGGGACAGGGGGTGGAGGGGCCAACGTCCTGACTTTC.

The rearrangement links TRBV19 to TRBJ2-7, with TRBD1 as a possible D gene (6 bases). Between the trimmed V and J ends, which lost 6 bases and 4 bases, there was a span of 19 bases. Looked up from germline, CDR1 is LNHDA and CDR2 is SQIVND (reference sequence). This CDR3 comprises 15 residues. The CDR3 is CASRDSQRLGYEQYF. The DNA for the CDR3 is TGTGCCAGTAGGGACAGCCAGCGCCTGGGGTACGAGCAGTACTTC.

This clone appeared a few times. The chain recombines TRBV11-2 with TRBJ2-7; D is perhaps TRBD1 (5 bases). This CDR3 is built from 13 residues. V was clipped by 2 bases and J by 5 bases, with 10 bases between them. In germline, CDR1 is SGHAT, CDR2 FQNNGV. The CDR3 DNA follows: TGTGCCAGCAGCTTATCGCTGGGGCACGAGCAGTACTTC. Protein sequence: CASSLSLGHEQYF.

As concerns this clone: Other DNA sequences of this sample code for an identical CDR3. The chain links TRBV5-4 to TRBJ1-2; D gene unclear. Trimming took 0 bases from V and 5 from J, leaving 5 bases between them. There are 12 residues in the CDR3. In germline, CDR1 is SGHNT, CDR2 YYREEE (reference sequence). In DNA form, the CDR3 reads TGTGCCAGCAGCTTGGACGGTTATGGCTACACCTTC. Protein: CASSLDGYGYTF. Combining the CDR3 with reference TRBV5-4 and TRBJ1-2 gives the whole variable domain ETGVTQSPTHLIKTRGQQVTLRCSSQSGHNTVSWYQQALGQGPQFIFQYYREEENGRGNFPPRFSGLQFPNYSSELNVNALELDDSALYLCASSLDGYGYTFGSGTRLTVV.

The chain combines TRBV3-1 (or the pseudogene TRBV3-2) with TRBJ1-3; the D gene is possibly TRBD1 (5 bases). V shed 5 bases and J shed 2 bases, with 7 bases lying between them. The germline CDR1 and CDR2 sequences are LGHDT and YNNKEL (reference sequence). This CDR3 has 13 residues. The CDR3 protein is CASSFRAGNTIYF. CDR3 sequence (DNA): TGTGCCAGCAGCTTCAGGGCTGGAAACACCATATATTTT.

V is TRBV19 and J is TRBJ2-7, with 8 bases identical to TRBD2. This CDR3 region has 14 residues. With 3 bases clipped from V and 4 bases from J, the junction kept 5 bases outside the gene matches. From germline, CDR1 is LNHDA and CDR2 SQIVND (reference sequence). The CDR3 region has the DNA TGTGCCAGTAGTATGGGCGGGGGGATTTACGAGCAGTACTTC. Protein: CASSMGGGIYEQYF.

This clone was seen many times. CDR3 amino acids: CASSTRDRGNEQFF. The CDR3 coding sequence is TGTGCCAGCAGCACCCGGGACAGGGGTAATGAGCAGTTCTTC. The chain combines TRBV14 with TRBJ2-1, with 10 bases lining up with TRBD1. The CDR3 runs to 14 residues. Germline V gene data show CDR1 as SGHDN and CDR2 as FVKESK. Unmatched junction bases numbered 5, after V lost 5 bases and J lost 7 bases. Full variable domain (remainder filled in from reference TRBV14 and TRBJ2-1): EAGVTQFPSHSVIEKGQTVTLRCDPISGHDNLYWYRRVMGKEIKFLLHFVKESKQDESGMPNNRFLAERTGGTYSTLKVQPAELEDSGVYFCASSTRDRGNEQFFGPGTRLTVL.

This sequence joins TRBV3-1 (or the pseudogene TRBV3-2) and TRBJ2-5; 9 nucleotides line up with TRBD2. V lost 0 bases, J lost 5 bases, and 10 bases stayed unmatched. The CDR3 runs 17 residues. CDR1 is LGHDT, CDR2 YNNKEL, per germline (reference sequence). The CDR3 loop is CASSQEVGGGAVETQYF. The CDR3 DNA reads as TGTGCCAGCAGCCAAGAAGTAGGCGGGGGGGCCGTCGAGACCCAGTACTTC.

J is TRBJ2-1 and V is TRBV6-5, with a tentative D call TRBD1 (6 bases). The germline gives CDR1 MNHEY, CDR2 SVGAGI. The length of the CDR3 is 13 residues. V lost 6 bases and J lost 3, with 9 bases in between. The CDR3 DNA follows: TGTGCCAGCAGAAAGGACAGCTACAATGAGCAGTTCTTC. Protein: CASRKDSYNEQFF.

This chain connects TRBV5-1 to TRBJ1-1, with D possibly being TRBD1 (5 bases). Per germline, CDR1 SGHRS and CDR2 YFSETQ. The CDR3 spans 14 residues. The V end lost 3 bases, the J end lost 2 bases, and 11 bases lay between the germline ends. In nucleotides, the CDR3 is TGCGCCAGCAGCTGGACGCAGGGTAACACTGAAGCTTTCTTT. Its translation: CASSWTQGNTEAFF.

This rearrangement joins TRBV9 to TRBJ1-2; TRBD1 matches 9 bases. Per the germline V gene, CDR1 is SGDLS and CDR2 is YYNGEE. This CDR3 is 14 amino acids long. Unmatched junction bases numbered 9, after V lost 4 bases and J lost 8 bases. The CDR3 DNA sequence: TGTGCCAGCAGCCCGGGCGGGACAGGGTTGGGCTACACCTTC. Its translation is CASSPGGTGLGYTF.